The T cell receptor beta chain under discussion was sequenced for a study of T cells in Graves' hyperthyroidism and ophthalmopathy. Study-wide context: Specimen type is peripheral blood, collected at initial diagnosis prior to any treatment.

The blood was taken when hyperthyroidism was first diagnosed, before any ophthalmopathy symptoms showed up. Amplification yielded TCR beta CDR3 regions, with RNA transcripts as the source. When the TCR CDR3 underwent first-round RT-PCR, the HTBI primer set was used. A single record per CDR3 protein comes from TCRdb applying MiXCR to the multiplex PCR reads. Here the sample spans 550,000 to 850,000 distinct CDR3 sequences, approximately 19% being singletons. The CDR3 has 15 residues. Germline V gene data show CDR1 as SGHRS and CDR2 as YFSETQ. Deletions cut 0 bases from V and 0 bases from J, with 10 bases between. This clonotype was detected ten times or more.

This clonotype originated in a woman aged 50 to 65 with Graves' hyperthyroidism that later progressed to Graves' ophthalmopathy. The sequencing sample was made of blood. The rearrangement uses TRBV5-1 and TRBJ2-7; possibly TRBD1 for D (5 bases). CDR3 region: CASSLETGFSYEQYF. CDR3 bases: TGCGCCAGCAGCTTGGAAACAGGCTTCTCCTACGAGCAGTACTTC.